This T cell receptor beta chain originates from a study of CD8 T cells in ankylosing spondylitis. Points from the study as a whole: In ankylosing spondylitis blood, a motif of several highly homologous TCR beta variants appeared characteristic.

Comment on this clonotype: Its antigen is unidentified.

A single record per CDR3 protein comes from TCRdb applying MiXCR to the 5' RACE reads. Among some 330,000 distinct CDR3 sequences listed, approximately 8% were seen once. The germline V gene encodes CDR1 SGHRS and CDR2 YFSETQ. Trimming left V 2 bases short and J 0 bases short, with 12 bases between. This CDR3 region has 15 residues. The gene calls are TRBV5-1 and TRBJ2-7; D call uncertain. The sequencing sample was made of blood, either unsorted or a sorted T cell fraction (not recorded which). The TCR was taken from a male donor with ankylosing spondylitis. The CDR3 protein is CASSFQPGSSYEQYF. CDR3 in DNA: TGCGCCAGCAGCTTCCAGCCCGGCAGCTCCTACGAGCAGTACTTC. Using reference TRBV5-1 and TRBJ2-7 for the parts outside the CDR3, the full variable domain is KAGVTQTPRYLIKTRGQQVTLSCSPISGHRSVSWYQQTPGQGLQFLFEYFSETQRNKGNFPGRFSGRQFSNSRSEMNVSTLELGDSALYLCASSFQPGSSYEQYFGPGTRLTVT.